This T cell receptor beta chain was documented in a study of T-cell reconstitution after alpha-beta-depleted transplantation in children. Germline lookup yields CDR1 SEHNR and CDR2 FQNEAQ (reference sequence). The V gene end was trimmed by 3 bases and the J gene end by 4 bases; junction bases not matched to a gene: 5. There are 15 residues in the CDR3. Construction of the TCRbeta library involved unique molecular identifiers. TCRdb called the PCR reads again in MiXCR, with one record for every CDR3 protein. The table shows around 400,000 distinct CDR3 sequences, with roughly 20% occurring only once. The receptor was derived from a human donor who donated a stem cell graft to a child with acute myeloid leukemia. The gene calls are TRBV7-9 and TRBJ2-1; 8 positions agree with TRBD1. Sequenced material: PBMCs from the stem cell graft donor, taken from the stem cell graft. The CDR3 coding sequence is TGTGCCAGCAGCTTTCGGACAGGGCTTTACAATGAGCAGTTCTTC. It codes for CASSFRTGLYNEQFF.